The entry below describes one TCR beta chain. The specificity of this receptor is unknown. No much larger clone is present one base from it, and per-base qualities are unavailable. TCR CDR3 regions were amplified from genomic DNA by multiplex PCR using the deep immunoSEQ assay. For each cell subset, the extracted genomic DNA was distributed evenly across all wells of several immunoSEQ 96-well plates, and each plate served as one replicate. For sorted subsets, roughly 200 ng of genomic DNA, equivalent to tens of thousands of T cell genomes, went into each replicate PCR. The purified libraries were quantified using a Qubit 3.0 fluorometer, sized with a Bioanalyzer 2100, and then quantified again using the KAPA Library Quantification kit. Every immunoSEQ 96-well plate was sequenced on a dedicated single-read 150-cycle Illumina NextSeq 550 flow cell. For the original study's pipeline: Because only junctional sequences without quality scores were contained in the immunoSEQ output, filtering matching that applied to full-length reads could not be performed. Sequences were annotated with PyIR, a Python wrapper for IgBLAST v1.9, using IMGT germline references to assign V/J genes and CDR3. Reads were filtered out if the reads had weak V/J assignments (E-value above 1e-6), no CDR3, stop codons, out-of-frame junctions, or ambiguous translated residues. A V3J clonotype was defined by an identical inferred V gene, J gene, and CDR3 amino acid sequence. To compute the percentage overlap between repertoires, the number of shared unique clonotypes was divided by the size of the smaller repertoire. Three approaches were used to assess repertoire richness: RTK rarefaction, the Chao1 estimator, and Recon v2.1 estimates of unobserved clonotypes. Generation probabilities for all TCRbeta clonotypes obtained by the gDNA method from a handful of donors were computed using OLGA. What TCRdb holds here is the immuneACCESS table cut down to in-frame rearrangements. Part of the clones is not present; checked against another copy, under half of the missing clones reflect an unresolved V gene, and the others are unexplained. V, J and clone size derive from that table, while D and trimming were established from the DNA sequence. In all, the sample holds approximately 2,000,000 clones, and over 85% of those were seen once. Clones ranked in the top ten supply more than 1.5% of the sample.

This sample was included in a study of shared clonotypes between healthy human individuals (dated by TCRdb to 2020 to 2022). With regard to the full study: The cohort included a few men and two women between 18 and 49 years of age. For each donor, CD4 naive and CD4 memory were each given three plates, CD8 naive was given two plates, and CD8 memory was given one plate. To estimate repertoire size and how much clonotype sharing occurs between individuals, the study deeply sequenced the blood TCR repertoires of about five healthy adults. To increase sequencing depth and limit assay-specific biases, TCR repertoire library preparation and sequencing were carried out by different laboratories using diverse techniques. Per donor, leukapheresis produced somewhere between about 0.9 and 9 billion PBMCs. The paper as a whole reports these results and caveats: Estimated clonotype richness was generally larger for naive than for memory subsets. Sampling was limited to blood, and TCR repertoires in tissue likely differ from TCR repertoires in blood. Incomplete sequencing was indicated by rarefaction of sorted-subset datasets, despite the large sequencing depth. Compared with non-shared clonotypes, clonotypes shared by all four sorted-subset donors had higher generation probabilities. The genetic and exposure-history diversity represented was limited by the small number of donors. Across four donors, around 5.4% of naive CD4, 3% to 3.5% of naive CD8, around 2.1% of memory CD4, and approximately 0.4% of memory CD8 clonotypes were shared. Pairwise subsampling led to the expectation that sequencing depth would affect the degree of clonotype sharing among donors.

CD8 naive samples consisted of CD45RO-negative cells that were positively selected for CCR7, yielding a CD45RA+CCR7+ population without TemRA cells. Donors were healthy HIV-negative adults with no recently reported acute infections or vaccinations. Only Caucasian adults living in Nashville, Tennessee, USA were represented among the donors. Blood was collected by leukapheresis, and PBMCs were isolated by Ficoll-Histopaque density gradient centrifugation and then cryopreserved in liquid nitrogen vapor phase. Purity and quantity of every magnetically sorted T cell population were checked by analytical flow cytometry. Genomic DNA was isolated from every sorted fraction and measured by UV absorbance on a Nanodrop 2000c. Sequences SGHDN (CDR1) and FVKESK (CDR2) are obtained from the germline V gene. V is pared back by 0 bases and J by 0 bases, with 12 bases lying between the germline termini. Taken from cysteine to phenylalanine, the CDR3 has 16 residues. Here the CDR3 DNA is all that survives: 48 bases in frame from base 1.

The TCR sequence derives from a man younger than 35 in good health. Some clones in this sample may be carry-over from other donors' samples. Sequenced material: naive CD8+ T cells from PBMCs. The intended sense of this specimen's cell subset or site label: CD45RA+CCR7+. Here the chain combines TRBV14 and TRBJ2-7; the D segment could be TRBD1, given 5 matching bases. The CDR3 region: CASSQDGVRDSYEQYF. DNA sequence: TGTGCCAGCAGCCAAGATGGGGTCAGGGACTCCTACGAGCAGTACTTC.